A few counts support the clone carrying this T cell receptor beta chain. Every bit of the isolated RNA underwent reverse transcription, so sequencing read expressed TCRB transcripts. The method was immunoSEQ multiplex PCR; TCRdb's version includes in-frame clones alone and lacks a portion of them. The sample yields 620,000 or so clones, around 16% seen once. This specimen comes from a study of beta chain features in type 1 diabetes. The CDR3 is 16 amino acids. Trimming stripped 2 bases from V and 0 bases from J, with 8 bases between. CDR1 and CDR2 from the germline V gene are MDHEN and SYDVKM. The J gene is TRBJ2-6, the V gene TRBV28; possibly TRBD1 for D (6 bases). The sequencing input was naive CD4+ T cells from blood. This receptor was taken from a man between 18 and 29 years old in good health. In DNA form, the CDR3 reads TGTGCCAGCAGTTTAATACAGGGCTCTGGGGCCAACGTCCTGACTTTC. Protein: CASSLIQGSGANVLTF.